This is a list of T cell receptor beta chains from one sample in a study of CD8 T cells in ankylosing spondylitis. TCRdb fed the 5' RACE reads into MiXCR, producing one record per CDR3 protein. The sample has under 450,000 distinct CDR3 sequences; 20% are singletons. Sequenced: blood, either unsorted or a sorted T cell fraction (not recorded which). The origin of the receptors is a male donor with ankylosing spondylitis or in good health (not recorded which). The CDR3 runs from the conserved cysteine through the conserved F or W. The order of the fields is clone size, J gene, V gene, D gene, CDR3 DNA, CDR3 protein. The D gene is left open where the match is weak. Expanded clones get a size class; other rows say once, few or many, or leave the size out.

>few|TRBJ2-2|TRBV7-9|NA
TGTGCCAGCAGCACCCCGGGTAACACCGGGGAGCTGTTTTTT
CASSTPGNTGELFF
>few|TRBJ2-7|TRBV7-6|NA
TGTGCCAGCAGCTTAGGGGGAGAAGGGGAGCAGTACTTC
CASSLGGEGEQYF
>few|TRBJ2-7|TRBV28|TRBD2
TGTGCCAGCAGGCTCACTAGCGGGGGGCCGGGGGAGCAGTACTTC
CASRLTSGGPGEQYF
>NA|TRBJ2-7|TRBV27|TRBD1
TGTGCCAGCAGTTCAGCCGGGACAGGCTACGAGCAGTACTTC
CASSSAGTGYEQYF
>few|TRBJ2-1|TRBV5-8|NA
TGTGCCAGCAGCTGGATGGTCCATGAGCAGTTCTTC
CASSWMVHEQFF
>NA|TRBJ1-5|TRBV4-1|NA
TGCGCCAGCAGCCAAGAAGGATGGGGCGTCCAGCCCCAGCATTTT
CASSQEGWGVQPQHF
>NA|TRBJ2-7|TRBV12-3/TRBV12-4|TRBD2
TGTGCCAGCAGTTTGGAGTTCGGGTTGAGCGGGGGGTCTCTCTCCTACGAGCAGTACTTC
CASSLEFGLSGGSLSYEQYF
>few|TRBJ2-2|TRBV12-3/TRBV12-4|NA
TGTGCCAGCAGTTTAGCGGTACACACCGGGGAGCTGTTTTTT
CASSLAVHTGELFF
>few|TRBJ2-7|TRBV12-3/TRBV12-4|NA
TGTGCCAGCAAAGGGGGGGTCGAGCAGTACTTC
CASKGGVEQYF
>few|TRBJ2-2|TRBV12-3/TRBV12-4|NA
TGTGCCAGCAGCCCGGACAGCTTGGGAGGGGAGCTGTTTTTT
CASSPDSLGGELFF
>NA|TRBJ2-7|TRBV4-1|TRBD2
TGCGCCAGCAGCCACCCCCGACTAGCGGCGCAAGCCTACGAGCAGTACTTC
CASSHPRLAAQAYEQYF
>NA|TRBJ2-2|TRBV15|TRBD2
TGTGCCACCAGCAGATCCGGGAGGGGGTTGAACACCGGGGAGCTGTTTTTT
CATSRSGRGLNTGELFF
>few|TRBJ2-5|TRBV11-2|TRBD1
TGTGCCAGCAGCTCCACTACAGGGGTCGGCGAGACCCAGTACTTC
CASSSTTGVGETQYF
>many|TRBJ1-1|TRBV12-3/TRBV12-4|NA
TGTGCCAGCAGTTTAAGTATGAACACTGAAGCTTTCTTT
CASSLSMNTEAFF
>NA|TRBJ2-7|TRBV7-9|TRBD1
TGTGCCAGCAGCAAACAGGGGAGCCCCTACGAGCAGTACTTC
CASSKQGSPYEQYF
>NA|TRBJ2-1|TRBV7-8|NA
TGTGCCAGCAGCTTAGCTTCGGGGTGGATTGATGAGCAGTTCTTC
CASSLASGWIDEQFF
>NA|TRBJ2-2|TRBV27|NA
TGTGCCAGCAGTTTAACCGGTGGCCAGGGGACCGGGGAGCTGTTTTTT
CASSLTGGQGTGELFF
>NA|TRBJ2-5|TRBV29-1|NA
TGCAGCGTTGTCGGCAGGACTTCGGACTTC
CSVVGRTSDF
>few|TRBJ2-7|TRBV10-3|NA
TGTGCCATCAGTGAGTCGCTTCTGGGCAGGGATACCTACGAGCAGTACTTC
CAISESLLGRDTYEQYF
>few|TRBJ1-1|TRBV20-1|NA
TGCAGTGCTAGGGGGATGAACACTGAAGCTTTCTTT
CSARGMNTEAFF
>NA|TRBJ2-5|TRBV5-6|TRBD1
TGTGCCAGCAGCTTTGGGACAGAGAAAGAGACCCAGTACTTC
CASSFGTEKETQYF
>NA|TRBJ2-3|TRBV5-1|TRBD1
TGCGCCAGCAGTCAACAGGGGGCCCTCACAGATACGCAGTATTTT
CASSQQGALTDTQYF
>NA|TRBJ2-7|TRBV3-1|TRBD2
TGTGCCAGCAGCCAAGTGGCGGGGGGCCGCGAGCAGTACTTC
CASSQVAGGREQYF
>NA|TRBJ2-3|TRBV5-5|NA
TGTGCCAGCAGCTGGGAAGGACGGCCACAAGATACGCAGTATTTT
CASSWEGRPQDTQYF
>NA|TRBJ2-1|TRBV5-1|TRBD2
TGCGCCAGCAGTGCCGGGGGGGCGGACTACAATGAGCAGTTCTTC
CASSAGGADYNEQFF
>once|TRBJ2-7|TRBV28|NA
TGTGCCAGCAGTTTCTACACAGCTGTCCCCGAGCAGTACTTC
CASSFYTAVPEQYF
>few|TRBJ2-3|TRBV12-3/TRBV12-4|NA
TGTGCCAGCATGGCGATTGGAGATACGCAGTATTTT
CASMAIGDTQYF
>many|TRBJ2-7|TRBV20-1|TRBD2
TGCAGTGCCAGGACTAGCGGGGTGTACGAGCAGTACTTC
CSARTSGVYEQYF
>few|TRBJ1-2|TRBV10-2|NA
TGCGCCAGTTCAGGTGTACAGCTCTATGGCTACACCTTC
CASSGVQLYGYTF
>many|TRBJ2-7|TRBV5-6|TRBD1
TGTGCCAGCAGCGGACAGGGGAGCTCCTACGAGCAGTACTTC
CASSGQGSSYEQYF
>few|TRBJ1-2|TRBV5-1|NA
TGCGCCAGCAGCCCAGAGCAGGGCTGGGACTACACCTTC
CASSPEQGWDYTF
>many|TRBJ2-2|TRBV7-9|NA
TGTGCCAGCAGCACCCCGACAACGGCGAACACCGGGGAGCTGTTTTTT
CASSTPTTANTGELFF
>NA|TRBJ2-3|TRBV9|NA
TGTGCCAGCAGCGTAGGGAGGGATACGCAGTATTTT
CASSVGRDTQYF
>few|TRBJ2-7|TRBV5-1|NA
TGCGCCAGCAGCTCGACCCCCAGGAGCTCCTACGAGCAGTACTTC
CASSSTPRSSYEQYF
>NA|TRBJ2-7|TRBV5-6|NA
TGTGCCAGCGGCAGCCTAACCTACGAGCAGTACTTC
CASGSLTYEQYF
>few|TRBJ1-1|TRBV4-1|NA
TGCGCCAGCAGCCAAGAGGGGATCAACACTGAAGCTTTCTTT
CASSQEGINTEAFF
>NA|TRBJ2-7|TRBV20-1|NA
TGCAGTGCTAGAGATGTGATAGGGGTCGCCTACGAGCAGTACTTC
CSARDVIGVAYEQYF
>NA|TRBJ2-1|TRBV5-8|NA
TGTGCCAGCAGCTTACTACTTCACAATGAGCAGTTCTTC
CASSLLLHNEQFF
>few|TRBJ2-4|TRBV5-1|TRBD1
TGCGCCAGCAGCTTGGTAGGGGGCGAAGACATTCAGTACTTC
CASSLVGGEDIQYF
>NA|TRBJ2-7|TRBV9|NA
TGTGCCAGCAGCGCGAGGGGCGCAGACTACGAGCAGTACTTC
CASSARGADYEQYF
>few|TRBJ2-1|TRBV12-3/TRBV12-4|TRBD1
TGTGCCAGCAGCTCGGGACAGGGGATCGATGAGCAGTTCTTC
CASSSGQGIDEQFF
>NA|TRBJ2-1|TRBV7-9|NA
TGTGCCAGCAGCTTGACTGAAAGCAATGAGCAGTTCTTC
CASSLTESNEQFF
>NA|TRBJ2-7|TRBV2|NA
TGTGCCAGCAGGGAGGACAATACCTACGAGCAGTACTTC
CASREDNTYEQYF
>NA|TRBJ1-6|TRBV6-1|NA
TGTGCCAGCAGTGACGTAAGGGCAGTAAGCTCCTATAATTCACCCCTCCACTTT
CASSDVRAVSSYNSPLHF
>NA|TRBJ2-7|TRBV11-2|TRBD1
TGTGCCAGCAGCTTACTGGGACAGCTCTACAGCTCCTACGAGCAGTACTTC
CASSLLGQLYSSYEQYF
>NA|TRBJ2-1|TRBV11-3|NA
TGTGCCAGCAGCCTTACCCCCAGCCCTGAGCAGTTCTTC
CASSLTPSPEQFF
>NA|TRBJ2-2|TRBV7-6|NA
TGTGCCAGCAGTCGGGACGATATAGGGAAATGGGGGGAGCTGTTTTTT
CASSRDDIGKWGELFF
>NA|TRBJ2-7|TRBV7-9|NA
TGTGCCAGCAGCTTAGTCGAGACTGGGGGATGGGAGCAGTACTTC
CASSLVETGGWEQYF
>NA|TRBJ2-7|TRBV4-1|NA
TGCGCCAGCAGCCAAGATCTGGGTAACGAGCAGTACTTC
CASSQDLGNEQYF
>NA|TRBJ2-2|TRBV7-9|TRBD1
TGTGCCAGCACCCATACAGGGGAGAACACCGGGGAGCTGTTTTTT
CASTHTGENTGELFF
>NA|TRBJ2-3|TRBV3-1|TRBD2
TGTGCCAGCTGCAAGCAGGTCACTAGCGGGGGGCCTAGCACAGATACGCAGTATTTT
CASCKQVTSGGPSTDTQYF